This T cell receptor beta chain is from a study of CD8+ T cells in alopecia areata. Study-level information: Twice a day, 5 to 10 mg of oral tofacitinib was administered to treated patients.

Study findings and constraints: Sequences from scalp samples also cover resident alphabeta T cells of normal skin.

The authors extracted RNA and reverse transcribed it into cDNA as the sequencing template. The method was immunoSEQ multiplex PCR; TCRdb's version includes in-frame clones alone and lacks a portion of them. Here the sample spans 13,000 to 15,000 clones, roughly 55% being singletons. CDR3 length: 16 amino acids. V shed 1 base, J shed 2 bases, and the junction held 4 bases outside the gene matches. Germline V gives CDR1 SGHRS, CDR2 YFSETQ. It was from alopecia areata patients that lesional scalp punch biopsies and peripheral blood were collected. On this clone: Its target is unknown.

The chain uses TRBV5-1 and TRBJ2-3; 10 bases align to TRBD2. The input for sequencing was skin, taken at week 0. The TCR sequence derives from a human donor with alopecia areata. The CDR3 sequence is CASSLSSGGLTDTQYF. In DNA form, the CDR3 reads TGCGCCAGCAGCTTGTCTAGCGGGGGACTCACAGATACGCAGTATTTT.